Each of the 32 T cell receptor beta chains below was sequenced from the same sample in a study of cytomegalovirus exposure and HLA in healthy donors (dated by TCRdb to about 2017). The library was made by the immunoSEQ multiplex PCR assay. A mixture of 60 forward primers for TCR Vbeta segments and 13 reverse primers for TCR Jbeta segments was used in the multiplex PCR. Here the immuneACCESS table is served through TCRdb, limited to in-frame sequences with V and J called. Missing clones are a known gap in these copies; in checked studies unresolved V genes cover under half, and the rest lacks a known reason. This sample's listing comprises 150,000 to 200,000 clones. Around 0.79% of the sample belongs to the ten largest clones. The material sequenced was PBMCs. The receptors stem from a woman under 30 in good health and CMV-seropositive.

The CDR3 sequence is CASSLLDSLKSWTQYF. The CDR3 bases are TGTGCCAGCAGCCTGTTGGACTCACTCAAGAGTTGGACCCAGTACTTC. The rearrangement joins TRBV5-6 to TRBJ2-5, with D perhaps matching TRBD2 (5 bases). The CDR3 runs to 16 residues. Trimming took off 4 bases at V and 7 bases at J, with 23 bases between the two ends. Germline V gives CDR1 SGHDT, CDR2 YYEEEE.

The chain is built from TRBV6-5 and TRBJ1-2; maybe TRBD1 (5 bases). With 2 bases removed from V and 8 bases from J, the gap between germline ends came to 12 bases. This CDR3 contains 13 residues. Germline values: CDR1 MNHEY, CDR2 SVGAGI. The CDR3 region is CASSYGALGGYTF. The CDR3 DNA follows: TGTGCCAGCAGTTACGGGGCACTGGGGGGCTACACCTTC.

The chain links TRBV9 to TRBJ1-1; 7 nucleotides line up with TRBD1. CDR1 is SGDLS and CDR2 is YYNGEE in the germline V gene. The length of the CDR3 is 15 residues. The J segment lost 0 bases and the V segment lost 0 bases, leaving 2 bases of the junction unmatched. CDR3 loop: CASSVDDRVNTEAFF. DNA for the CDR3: TGTGCCAGCAGCGTAGACGACAGGGTGAACACTGAAGCTTTCTTT.

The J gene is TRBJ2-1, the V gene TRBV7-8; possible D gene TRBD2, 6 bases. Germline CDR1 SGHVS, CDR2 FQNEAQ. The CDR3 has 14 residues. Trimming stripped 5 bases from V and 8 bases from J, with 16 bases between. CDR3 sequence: CASSPRSPGDEQFF. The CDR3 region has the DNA TGTGCCAGCAGCCCCCGTAGTCCGGGAGATGAGCAGTTCTTC.

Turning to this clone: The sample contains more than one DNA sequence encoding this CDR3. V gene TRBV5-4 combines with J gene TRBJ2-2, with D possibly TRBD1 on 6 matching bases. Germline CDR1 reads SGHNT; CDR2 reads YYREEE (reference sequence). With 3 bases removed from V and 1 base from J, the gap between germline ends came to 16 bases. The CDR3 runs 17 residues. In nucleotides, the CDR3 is TGTGCCAGCAGCTCAAAACAGGGAAGTAGGAACACCGGGGAGCTGTTTTTT. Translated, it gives CASSSKQGSRNTGELFF.

The CDR3 loop is CASSQGLSGSEKLFF. The DNA of the CDR3 is TGCGCCAGCAGCCAAGGCCTCTCCGGGAGTGAAAAACTGTTTTTT. V is TRBV4-3 and J is TRBJ1-4; D gene unclear. Germline CDR1 reads LGHNA; CDR2 reads YSLEER. Trimming stripped 1 base from V and 7 bases from J, with 13 bases between. The CDR3 spans 15 residues.

The CDR3 region is CASSALGNTIYF. Here the CDR3 DNA reads TGCGCCAGCAGCGCCCTAGGAAACACCATATATTTT. The chain carries TRBV4-1 and TRBJ1-3; D is ambiguous. The germline V gene encodes CDR1 MGHRA and CDR2 YSYEKL. V was clipped by 5 bases and J by 4 bases, with 6 bases between them. This CDR3 has 12 amino acids.

The CDR3 nucleotides are TGCGCCAGCAGCGAGTCGGGACTCCGTCATGAGTTCTTC. Its translation: CASSESGLRHEFF. The chain recombines TRBV5-1 with TRBJ2-1; tentatively, D is TRBD2 (6 bases). Germline assignment: CDR1 SGHRS and CDR2 YFSETQ. The CDR3 is made up of 13 amino acids. The V end was cut by 4 bases, the J end by 14 bases, with 19 bases between.

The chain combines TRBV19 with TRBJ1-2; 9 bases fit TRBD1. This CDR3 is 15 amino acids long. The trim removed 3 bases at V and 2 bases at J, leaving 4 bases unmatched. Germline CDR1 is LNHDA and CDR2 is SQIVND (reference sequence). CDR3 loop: CASSIGGTGNYGYTF. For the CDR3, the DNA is TGTGCCAGTAGTATCGGCGGGACAGGGAACTATGGCTACACCTTC.

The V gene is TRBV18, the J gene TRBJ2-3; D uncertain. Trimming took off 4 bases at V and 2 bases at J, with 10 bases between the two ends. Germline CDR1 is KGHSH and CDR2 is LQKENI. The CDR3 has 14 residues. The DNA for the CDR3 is TGTGCCAGCTCACTAACGAGGCCCACAGATACGCAGTATTTT. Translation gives CASSLTRPTDTQYF.

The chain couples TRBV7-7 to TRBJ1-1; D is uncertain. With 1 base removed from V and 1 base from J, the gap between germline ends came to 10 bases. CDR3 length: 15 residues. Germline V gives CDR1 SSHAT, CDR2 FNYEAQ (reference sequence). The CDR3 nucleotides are TGTGCCAGCAGCTTAGATGGGCAGCCGAACACTGAAGCTTTCTTT. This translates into CASSLDGQPNTEAFF.

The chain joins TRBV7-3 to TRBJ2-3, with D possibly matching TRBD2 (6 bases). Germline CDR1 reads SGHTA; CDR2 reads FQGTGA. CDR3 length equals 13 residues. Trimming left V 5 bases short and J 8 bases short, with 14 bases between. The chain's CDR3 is CASSVAGRGTQYF. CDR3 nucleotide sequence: TGTGCCAGCAGCGTCGCGGGACGGGGTACGCAGTATTTT.

The CDR3 loop reads CASGLVRSETVETQYF. The CDR3 bases are TGTGCTAGTGGTTTGGTGAGGTCTGAGACAGTGGAGACCCAGTACTTC. The gene calls are TRBV12-5 and TRBJ2-5, with D tentatively TRBD1 (5 bases). V was clipped by 0 bases and J by 5 bases, with 16 bases between them. Germline lookup yields CDR1 LGHNT and CDR2 FRNRAP. The CDR3 runs 16 residues.

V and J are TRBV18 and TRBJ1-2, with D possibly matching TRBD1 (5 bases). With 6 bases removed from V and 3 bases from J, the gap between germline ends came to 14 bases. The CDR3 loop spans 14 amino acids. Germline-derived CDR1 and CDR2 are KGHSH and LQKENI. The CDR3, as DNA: TGTGCCAGCTCGCCCGGCGGGGGTTACTATGGCTACACCTTC. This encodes CASSPGGGYYGYTF.

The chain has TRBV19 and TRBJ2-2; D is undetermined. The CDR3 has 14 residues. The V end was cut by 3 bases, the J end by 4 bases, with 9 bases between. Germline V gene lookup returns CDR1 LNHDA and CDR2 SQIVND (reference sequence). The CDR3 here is CASSIGDGTGELFF. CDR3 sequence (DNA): TGTGCCAGTAGTATCGGAGACGGCACCGGGGAGCTGTTTTTT.

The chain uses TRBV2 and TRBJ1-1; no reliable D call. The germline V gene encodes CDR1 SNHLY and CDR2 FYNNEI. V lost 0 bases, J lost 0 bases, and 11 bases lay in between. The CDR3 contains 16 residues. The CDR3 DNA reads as TGTGCCAGCAGTGAAGCGTTGTGGGCCATGAACACTGAAGCTTTCTTT. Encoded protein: CASSEALWAMNTEAFF.

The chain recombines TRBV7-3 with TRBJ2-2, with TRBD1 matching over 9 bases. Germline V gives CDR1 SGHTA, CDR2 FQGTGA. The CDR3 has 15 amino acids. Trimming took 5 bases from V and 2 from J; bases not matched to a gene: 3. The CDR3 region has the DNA TGTGCCAGCAGCCCGGGACAGGGTAACACCGGGGAGCTGTTTTTT. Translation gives CASSPGQGNTGELFF.

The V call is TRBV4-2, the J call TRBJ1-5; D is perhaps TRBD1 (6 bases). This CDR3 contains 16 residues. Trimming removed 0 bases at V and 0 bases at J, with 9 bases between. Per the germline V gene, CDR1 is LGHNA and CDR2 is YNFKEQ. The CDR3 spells CASSQERTVSNQPQHF. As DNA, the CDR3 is TGTGCCAGCAGCCAAGAAAGGACAGTTAGCAATCAGCCCCAGCATTTT.

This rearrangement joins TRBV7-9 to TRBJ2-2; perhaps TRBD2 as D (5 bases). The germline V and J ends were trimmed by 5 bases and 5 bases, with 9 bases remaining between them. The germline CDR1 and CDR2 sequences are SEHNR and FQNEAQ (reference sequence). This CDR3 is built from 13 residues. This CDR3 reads CASSLRTTGELFF. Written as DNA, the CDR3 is TGTGCCAGCAGCCTAAGGACTACCGGGGAGCTGTTTTTT. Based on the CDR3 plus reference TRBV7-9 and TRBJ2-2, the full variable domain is DTGVSQNPRHKITKRGQNVTFRCDPISEHNRLYWYRQTLGQGPEFLTYFQNEAQLEKSRLLSDRFSAERPKGSFSTLEIQRTEQGDSAMYLCASSLRTTGELFFGEGSRLTVL.

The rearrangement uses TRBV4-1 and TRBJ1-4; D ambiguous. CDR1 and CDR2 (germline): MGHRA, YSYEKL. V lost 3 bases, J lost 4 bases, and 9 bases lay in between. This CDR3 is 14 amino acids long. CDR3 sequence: CASSHPGINEKLFF. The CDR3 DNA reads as TGCGCCAGCAGCCATCCCGGGATTAATGAAAAACTGTTTTTT.

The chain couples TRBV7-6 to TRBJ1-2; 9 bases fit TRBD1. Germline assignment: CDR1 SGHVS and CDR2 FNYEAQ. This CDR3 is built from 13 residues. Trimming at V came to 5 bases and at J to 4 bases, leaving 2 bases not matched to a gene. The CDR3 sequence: CASSTGGLYGYTF. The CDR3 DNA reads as TGTGCCAGCAGCACAGGGGGCCTCTATGGCTACACCTTC.

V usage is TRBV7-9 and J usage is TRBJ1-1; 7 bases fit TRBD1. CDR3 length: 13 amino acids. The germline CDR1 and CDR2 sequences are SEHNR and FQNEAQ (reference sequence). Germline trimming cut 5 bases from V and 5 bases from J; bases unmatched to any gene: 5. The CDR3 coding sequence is TGTGCCAGCAGCCCAGGGGGGAGAACTGAAGCTTTCTTT. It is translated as CASSPGGRTEAFF.

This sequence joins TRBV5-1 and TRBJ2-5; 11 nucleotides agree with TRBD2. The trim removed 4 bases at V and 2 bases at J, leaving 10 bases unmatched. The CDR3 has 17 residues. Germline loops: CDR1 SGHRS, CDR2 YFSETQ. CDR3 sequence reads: CASSLGARTSGQETQYF. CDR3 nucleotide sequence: TGCGCCAGCAGCCTTGGAGCAAGGACTAGCGGGCAAGAGACCCAGTACTTC.

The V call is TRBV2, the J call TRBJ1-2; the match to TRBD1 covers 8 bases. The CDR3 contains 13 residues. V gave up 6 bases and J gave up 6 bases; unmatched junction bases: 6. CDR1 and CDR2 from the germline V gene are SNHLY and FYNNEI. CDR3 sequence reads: CASSSGGPNGYTF. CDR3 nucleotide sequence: TGTGCCAGCAGCTCAGGGGGCCCCAATGGCTACACCTTC.

CDR3 sequence: CASSLPPLAGIQETQYF. DNA for the CDR3: TGTGCCAGTAGTCTCCCCCCACTAGCGGGGATCCAAGAGACCCAGTACTTC. The chain combines TRBV19 with TRBJ2-5; 10 bases match TRBD2. V lost 5 bases, J lost 1 base, and 10 bases stayed unmatched. The CDR3 has 17 amino acids. Germline-derived CDR1 and CDR2 are LNHDA and SQIVND (reference sequence).

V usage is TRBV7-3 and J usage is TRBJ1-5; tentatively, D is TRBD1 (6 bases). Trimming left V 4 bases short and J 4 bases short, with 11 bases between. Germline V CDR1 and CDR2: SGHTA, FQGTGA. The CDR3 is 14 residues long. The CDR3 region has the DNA TGTGCCAGCAGCTCCGGGACATCAAATCAGCCCCAGCATTTT. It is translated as CASSSGTSNQPQHF.

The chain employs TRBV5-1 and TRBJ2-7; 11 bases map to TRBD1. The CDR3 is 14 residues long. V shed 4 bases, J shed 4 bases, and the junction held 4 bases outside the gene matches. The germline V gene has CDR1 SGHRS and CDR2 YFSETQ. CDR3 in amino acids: CASSPRDRGYEQYF. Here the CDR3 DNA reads TGCGCCAGCAGCCCCCGGGACAGGGGGTACGAGCAGTACTTC.

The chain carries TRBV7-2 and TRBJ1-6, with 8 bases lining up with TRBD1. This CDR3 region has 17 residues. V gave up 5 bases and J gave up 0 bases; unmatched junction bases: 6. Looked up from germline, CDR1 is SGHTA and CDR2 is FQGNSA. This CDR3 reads CASSARQGSSYNSPLHF. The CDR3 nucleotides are TGTGCCAGCAGCGCGAGACAGGGGAGCTCCTATAATTCACCCCTCCACTTT.

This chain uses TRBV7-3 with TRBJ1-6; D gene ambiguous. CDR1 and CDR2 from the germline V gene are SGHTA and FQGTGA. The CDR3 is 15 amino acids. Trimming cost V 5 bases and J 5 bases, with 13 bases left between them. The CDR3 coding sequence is TGTGCCAGCAGCCCCCGAGATCCCGATAATTCACCCCTCCACTTT. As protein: CASSPRDPDNSPLHF.

CDR3 nucleotide sequence: TGCGCCAGCAGCTCTTCGTTGCTAGCGGGAGGGCCGAGTAATGAGCAGTTCTTC. Its translation is CASSSSLLAGGPSNEQFF. V gene TRBV5-1 combines with J gene TRBJ2-1, with TRBD2 identical over 12 bases. Trimming cost V 3 bases and J 7 bases; bases outside gene matches: 14. This CDR3 contains 18 residues. CDR1 is SGHRS, CDR2 YFSETQ, per germline.

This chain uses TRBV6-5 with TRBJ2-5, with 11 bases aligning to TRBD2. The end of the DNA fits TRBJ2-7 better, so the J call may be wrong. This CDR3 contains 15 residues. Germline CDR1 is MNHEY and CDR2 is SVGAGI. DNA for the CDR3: TGTGCCAGCAGTTACTCTTGGCTAGCGGGAGGCGAGCAGTACTTC. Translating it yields CASSYSWLAGGEQYF.

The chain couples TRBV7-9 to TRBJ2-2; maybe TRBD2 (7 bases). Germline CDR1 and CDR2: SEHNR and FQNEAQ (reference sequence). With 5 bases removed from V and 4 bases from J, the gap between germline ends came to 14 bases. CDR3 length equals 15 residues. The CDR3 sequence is CASSLAGASTGELFF. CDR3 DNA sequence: TGTGCCAGCAGCCTGGCGGGGGCCAGCACCGGGGAGCTGTTTTTT.